These T cell receptor beta chains were read from a single sample in a study of blood T cells in healthy people across ages. TCRdb used MiXCR to reprocess the 5' RACE reads, holding one entry per CDR3 protein. The profile shows 450,000 to 650,000 distinct CDR3 sequences, 20% to 30% of them singletons. These same records also appear under a second study, on T cells of mothers and their children.

Sequencing was performed on blood. The receptors originated from a boy under 18 in good health. Both conserved end residues are part of each CDR3. Each record gives: CDR3 length, J gene, V gene, CDR3 protein.

length: 14
J: TRBJ2-5
V: TRBV28
CDR3: CASSSTLGLPPLRF

length: 13
J: TRBJ1-1
V: TRBV19
CDR3: CASTDRTDTEAFF

length: 15
J: .
V: TRBV12-3/TRBV12-4
CDR3: CASTASWLAGNEQFF

length: 15
J: TRBJ2-7
V: TRBV24-1
CDR3: CATSSSRGGAYEQYF

length: 16
J: TRBJ2-5
V: TRBV5-1
CDR3: CASSLGVRLAEETQYF

length: 17
J: TRBJ2-1
V: TRBV3-1
CDR3: CASSQDGYRGHRNEQFF

length: 15
J: TRBJ2-7
V: TRBV4-3
CDR3: CASSQPPGTGYEQYF

length: 13
J: TRBJ1-2
V: TRBV6-1
CDR3: CASSVEQGRGYTF

length: 15
J: TRBJ2-3
V: TRBV5-1
CDR3: CASLEASPITDTQYF

length: 17
J: TRBJ2-1
V: TRBV5-1
CDR3: CASSLEVGLAKRSEQFF

length: 16
J: TRBJ2-3
V: TRBV7-3
CDR3: CASSIGLVPRTDTQYF

length: 14
J: TRBJ1-4
V: TRBV28
CDR3: CASSGDREIVKLFF

length: 15
J: TRBJ2-1
V: TRBV5-1
CDR3: CASSWGDREDNEQFF

length: 14
J: TRBJ2-5
V: TRBV20-1
CDR3: CSARGSVGVETQYF

length: 15
J: TRBJ1-2
V: TRBV9
CDR3: CASSTTTGVNYGYTF

length: 14
J: TRBJ1-5
V: TRBV9
CDR3: CASSVGESNQPQHF

length: 13
J: TRBJ1-3
V: TRBV15
CDR3: CATGEGVGNTIYF

length: 13
J: TRBJ2-4
V: TRBV19
CDR3: CASSIRLPNIQYF

length: 14
J: TRBJ1-1
V: TRBV7-3
CDR3: CASSASGRNTEAFF

length: 15
J: TRBJ2-1
V: TRBV20-1
CDR3: CSAESHEPPYNEQFF

length: 21
J: TRBJ2-1
V: TRBV25-1
CDR3: CASSEFRPLAGRINSYNEQFF

length: 14
J: TRBJ1-5
V: TRBV3-1
CDR3: CASSHRGFGQPQHF

length: 14
J: TRBJ2-7
V: TRBV29-1
CDR3: CSVDSGQGGYEQYF

length: 13
J: TRBJ2-7
V: TRBV7-3
CDR3: CASSLTGDHEQYF

length: 15
J: TRBJ2-7
V: TRBV9
CDR3: CASSETSGASYEQYF

length: 17
J: TRBJ1-1
V: TRBV7-2
CDR3: CASSLRRGRAMNTEAFF

length: 15
J: TRBJ1-5
V: TRBV5-5
CDR3: CASSLGGSGNQPQHF